This T cell receptor beta chain was captured by sequencing in a study of PD-L1 blockade in urothelial cancer (dated by TCRdb to 2015 to 2018). As for the study more broadly: Every patient began therapy in 2014 and was given atezolizumab 1,200 mg intravenously every 3 weeks. The study was an exploratory multi-omic analysis of somatic, immune and clinical correlates of response to PD-L1 blockade with atezolizumab in urothelial cancer. Pretreatment tumor samples and matched peripheral blood, collected serially before and after atezolizumab treatment, underwent TCR sequencing. In the same patients, pretreatment tumors underwent whole exome sequencing and RNA sequencing in addition to TCR sequencing. A median of about 150,000 T cells and roughly 80,000 unique TCRs was obtained from blood samples, and a median clonality of approximately 0.086 was observed. Nine patients reached durable clinical benefit, while about 20 patients did not. Blood samples were analyzed at 3 weeks after treatment start (second dose) and at 6 weeks after treatment start. Twenty-five of 29 patients were identified as males with urothelial cancer of bladder origin, and a prior smoking history was reported by 18 of 29 patients. Durable clinical benefit was defined as a progression-free survival longer than 6 months, and TCR features were additionally tested against progression-free survival and overall survival. An ECOG performance status of 0 or 1 was recorded for the patients, and 0 to 3 prior chemotherapy regimens had been received by the patients. Some 30 patients had pretreatment blood TCR-seq, some 25 had at least one posttreatment blood collection, and some 25 had tumor TCR-seq. Findings and caveats that apply to the study as a whole: Because the sample size was small (n ≈ 28) and many of the analyses were exploratory, the results are meant to be hypothesis-generating. Greater expansion of tumor-associated TCR clones in peripheral blood 3 weeks after the start of treatment was observed in patients with durable benefit (n ≈ 20, p = 0.022). Improved progression-free and overall survival was associated with having pretreatment peripheral blood TCR clonality below the median.

This clone occurred a few times. Its antigen target is currently unknown. No much larger clonotype is one base removed from it; base qualities were not supplied. A total of roughly 30 patients with locally advanced or metastatic urothelial carcinoma, treated at Memorial Sloan Kettering on a trial protocol, made up the cohort. Peripheral blood mononuclear cells were collected pretreatment and during treatment, with between 1 and 8 total time points obtained per patient. The Qiagen DNeasy Blood extraction kit was used to purify genomic DNA from total PBMCs and tumor samples. Collected pretreatment and during treatment, PBMCs were isolated and stored as previously described. To estimate absolute template abundance from read counts, synthetic TCR analog templates were spiked into each PCR. The immunoSEQ assay used bias-controlled V and J gene primers to amplify TCRbeta CDR3 regions from genomic DNA. Rearranged TCRbeta segments were sequenced at approximately 20X coverage. Concerning the study's data processing: Sequencing errors were corrected by clustering and CDR3s were annotated against IMGT to assign V, D and J genes. Downstream analyses used only productive TCRbeta rearrangements, leaving out any out-of-frame or stop-codon sequences. To compute clonality, Shannon entropy was normalized by the log of the number of unique productive sequences and then subtracted from one. Clones differing between time points or between blood and tumor were identified by Fisher's exact test with Benjamini-Hochberg correction at adjusted p below 0.01. TCRdb mirrors the immuneACCESS table, restricted to in-frame sequences. Some clones are absent from its copies; in checked studies, under half trace to an unresolved V gene, and the reason for the others is unknown. The V and J calls and clone size come from that table; D and trimming were worked out from the DNA. For this sample the table gives 70,000 to 85,000 clones, of which less than 90% were detected only once. 4.5% to 5.5% of the sample comes from the top ten.

The sample here was PBMCs, taken around atezolizumab (anti-PD-L1) treatment. The sequence was collected from a man aged 65 to 85 with urothelial cancer.

The CDR3 in this case is CASRGADYGYTF. The nucleotides are TGTGCCAGTAGGGGGGCGGACTATGGCTACACCTTC. This receptor chain uses TRBV19 and TRBJ1-2, with TRBD1 tentatively as D gene (6 bases match). V loses 6 bases, J loses 3 bases, and the germline ends lie 8 bases apart. Spanning cysteine to phenylalanine, the CDR3 consists of 12 amino acids. Here the CDR3 DNA is all that survives: 36 bases in frame from base 1. CDR1 and CDR2 (LNHDA, SQIVND) derive from the germline V gene (reference sequence).